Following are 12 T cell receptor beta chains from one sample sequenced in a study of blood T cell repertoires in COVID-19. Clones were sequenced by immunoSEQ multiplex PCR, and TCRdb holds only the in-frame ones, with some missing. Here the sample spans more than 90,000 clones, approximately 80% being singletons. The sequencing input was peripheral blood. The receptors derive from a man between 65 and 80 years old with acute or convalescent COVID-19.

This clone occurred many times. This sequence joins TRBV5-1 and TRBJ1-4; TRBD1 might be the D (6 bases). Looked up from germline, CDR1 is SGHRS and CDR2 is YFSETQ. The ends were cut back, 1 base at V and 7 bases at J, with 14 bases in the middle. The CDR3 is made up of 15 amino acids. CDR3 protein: CASSLLQGSGEKLFF. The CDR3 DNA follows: TGCGCCAGCAGCTTGCTACAGGGATCGGGTGAAAAACTGTTTTTT.

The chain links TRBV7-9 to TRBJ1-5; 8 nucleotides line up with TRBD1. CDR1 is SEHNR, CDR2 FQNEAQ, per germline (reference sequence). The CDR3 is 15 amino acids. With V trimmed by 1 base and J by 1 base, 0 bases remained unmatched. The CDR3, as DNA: TGTGCCAGCAGCTTAGGGACAGGGAGCAATCAGCCCCAGCATTTT. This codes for CASSLGTGSNQPQHF.

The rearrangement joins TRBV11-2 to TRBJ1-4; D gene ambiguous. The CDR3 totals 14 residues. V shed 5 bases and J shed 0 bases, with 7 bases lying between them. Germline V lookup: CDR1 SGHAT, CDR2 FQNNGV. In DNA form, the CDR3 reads TGTGCCAGCAGCACAGATGCAACTAATGAAAAACTGTTTTTT. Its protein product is CASSTDATNEKLFF. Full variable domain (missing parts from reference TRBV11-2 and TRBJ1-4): EAGVAQSPRYKIIEKRQSVAFWCNPISGHATLYWYQQILGQGPKLLIQFQNNGVVDDSQLPKDRFSAERLKGVDSTLKIQPAKLEDSAVYLCASSTDATNEKLFFGSGTQLSVL.

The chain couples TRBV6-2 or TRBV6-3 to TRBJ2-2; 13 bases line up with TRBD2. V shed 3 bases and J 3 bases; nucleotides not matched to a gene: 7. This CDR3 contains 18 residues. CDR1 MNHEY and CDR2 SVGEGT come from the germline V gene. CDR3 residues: CASSYTTTSGGHTGELFF. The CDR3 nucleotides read TGTGCCAGCAGTTATACTACGACTAGCGGGGGGCACACCGGGGAGCTGTTTTTT.

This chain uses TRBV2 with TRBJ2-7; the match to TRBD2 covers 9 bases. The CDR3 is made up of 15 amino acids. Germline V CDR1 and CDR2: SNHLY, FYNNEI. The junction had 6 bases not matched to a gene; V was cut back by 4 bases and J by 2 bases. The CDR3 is CASSGGSGGTYEQYF. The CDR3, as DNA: TGTGCCAGCAGTGGGGGCAGCGGGGGGACCTACGAGCAGTACTTC.

CDR3 residues: CASSLGQGFNEQFF. In DNA, the CDR3 is TGTGCCAGCAGCTTGGGGCAGGGGTTCAATGAGCAGTTCTTC. V usage is TRBV5-4 and J usage is TRBJ2-1; tentative D call: TRBD1 (6 bases). The germline CDR1 and CDR2 sequences are SGHNT and YYREEE (reference sequence). CDR3 length: 14 residues. V was clipped by 0 bases and J by 6 bases, with 10 bases between them.

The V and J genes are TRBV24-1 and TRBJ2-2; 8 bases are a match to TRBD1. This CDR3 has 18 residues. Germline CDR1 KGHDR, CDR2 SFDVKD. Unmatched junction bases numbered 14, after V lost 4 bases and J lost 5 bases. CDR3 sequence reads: CATSDPRPGGAETGELFF. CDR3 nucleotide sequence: TGTGCCACCAGTGACCCTCGTCCAGGGGGCGCGGAAACCGGGGAGCTGTTTTTT.

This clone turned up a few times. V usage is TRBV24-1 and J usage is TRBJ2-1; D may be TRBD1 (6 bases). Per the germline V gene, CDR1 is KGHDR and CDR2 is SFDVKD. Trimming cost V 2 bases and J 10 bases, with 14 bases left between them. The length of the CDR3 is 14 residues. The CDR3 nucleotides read TGTGCCACCAGTGATTCGGACAGTAAGTGGGAGCAGTTCTTC. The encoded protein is CATSDSDSKWEQFF.

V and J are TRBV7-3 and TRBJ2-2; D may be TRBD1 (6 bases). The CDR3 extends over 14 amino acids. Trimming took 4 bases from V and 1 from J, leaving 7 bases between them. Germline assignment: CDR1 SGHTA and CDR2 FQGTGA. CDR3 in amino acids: CASSSTGNTGELFF. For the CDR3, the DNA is TGTGCCAGCAGCTCGACAGGGAACACCGGGGAGCTGTTTTTT.

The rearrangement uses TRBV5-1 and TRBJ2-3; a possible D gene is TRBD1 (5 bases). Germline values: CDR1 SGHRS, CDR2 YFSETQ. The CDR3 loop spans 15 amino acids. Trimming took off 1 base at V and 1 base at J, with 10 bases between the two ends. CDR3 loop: CASSLYGAGTDTQYF. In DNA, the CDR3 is TGCGCCAGCAGCTTGTATGGGGCGGGCACAGATACGCAGTATTTT. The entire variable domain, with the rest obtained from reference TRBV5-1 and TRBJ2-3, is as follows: KAGVTQTPRYLIKTRGQQVTLSCSPISGHRSVSWYQQTPGQGLQFLFEYFSETQRNKGNFPGRFSGRQFSNSRSEMNVSTLELGDSALYLCASSLYGAGTDTQYFGPGTRLTVL.

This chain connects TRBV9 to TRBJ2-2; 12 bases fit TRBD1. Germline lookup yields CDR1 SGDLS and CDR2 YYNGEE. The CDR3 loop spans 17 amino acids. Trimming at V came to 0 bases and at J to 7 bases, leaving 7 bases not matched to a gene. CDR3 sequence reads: CASSVGTGTGGFGELFF. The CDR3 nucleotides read TGTGCCAGCAGCGTAGGCACCGGGACAGGGGGCTTCGGGGAGCTGTTTTTT.

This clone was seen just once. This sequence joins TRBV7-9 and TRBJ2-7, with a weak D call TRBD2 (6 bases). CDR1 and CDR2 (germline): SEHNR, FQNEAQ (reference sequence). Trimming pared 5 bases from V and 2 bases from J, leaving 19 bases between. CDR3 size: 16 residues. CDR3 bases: TGTGCCAGCAGCCTACGGCTCGGCGGGGTACCCTACGAGCAGTACTTC. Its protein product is CASSLRLGGVPYEQYF. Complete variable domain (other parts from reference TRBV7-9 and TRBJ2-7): DTGVSQNPRHKITKRGQNVTFRCDPISEHNRLYWYRQTLGQGPEFLTYFQNEAQLEKSRLLSDRFSAERPKGSFSTLEIQRTEQGDSAMYLCASSLRLGGVPYEQYFGPGTRLTVT.